This section outlines one T cell receptor beta chain sequence together with its context. Its target is unknown. This record belongs to a study of post-analysis software for immune sequencing data. Study-wide results and caveats: Included in a set of about 5 TRBV segments more frequent in patients than controls were TRBV5-6, TRBV5-1 and TRBV20-1.

The CDR3 runs 13 residues. Germline V gene lookup returns CDR1 SGHTA and CDR2 FQGNSA. V was clipped by 5 bases and J by 8 bases; unmatched bases: 8. Prepared TCR beta cDNA libraries contained unique molecular identifiers. T cells numbering about 0.85 to 10 million yielded some 520,000 cDNA molecules. TCRdb fed the PCR reads into MiXCR, producing one record per CDR3 protein. Of over 150,000 distinct CDR3 sequences listed, 30% are singletons. The sequencing input was blood. This chain links TRBV7-2 with TRBJ1-2, with 7 bases matching TRBD1. The clonotype was recovered from a girl aged 10-17 years with multiple sclerosis. CDR3 nucleotide sequence: TGTGCCAGCAGCCTCGACAGGGCTGGGGGCTACACCTTC. This gives the protein CASSLDRAGGYTF.